This entry lists 29 T cell receptor beta chains sequenced from one sample in a study of OX40 agonist ivuxolimab in advanced cancers. The repertoire was sequenced with immunoSEQ multiplex PCR; TCRdb's copy has only in-frame clones and lacks some. Of about 25,000 clones in the sample, about 86% were seen once. Sequences were derived from CD4+ or CD8+ T cells sorted from blood, sampled in a trial of the OX40 agonist ivuxolimab. Receptor source: an adult with an advanced solid tumor such as melanoma, head and neck, liver or kidney cancer.

The V call is TRBV7-8, the J call TRBJ1-4; TRBD1 aligns across 7 bases. The CDR3 totals 15 residues. The germline gives CDR1 SGHVS, CDR2 FQNEAQ. Trimming at V came to 5 bases and at J to 8 bases, leaving 11 bases not matched to a gene. This CDR3 is CASSKPTGLFEKLFF. CDR3 in DNA: TGTGCCAGCAGCAAGCCGACAGGGCTCTTCGAAAAACTGTTTTTT.

The rearrangement links TRBV27 to TRBJ2-7; D not resolved. CDR3 length: 13 residues. CDR1 and CDR2 (germline): MNHEY, SMNVEV (reference sequence). Trimming took 8 bases from V and 0 from J, leaving 11 bases between them. CDR3 region: CASRLTGSYEQYF. The CDR3, as DNA: TGTGCCAGCCGGTTGACGGGCTCCTACGAGCAGTACTTC.

The chain links TRBV9 to TRBJ2-1; the D is unclear. This CDR3 region has 12 residues. V lost 4 bases and J lost 8, with 10 bases in between. Germline V lookup: CDR1 SGDLS, CDR2 YYNGEE. The CDR3 region has the DNA TGTGCCAGCAGCTCCCAGCGCCATGAGCAGTTCTTC. Translated, it gives CASSSQRHEQFF.

The rearrangement joins TRBV19 to TRBJ2-1; 10 nucleotides align to TRBD2. Germline V gene lookup returns CDR1 LNHDA and CDR2 SQIVND (reference sequence). CDR3 length: 14 amino acids. J was trimmed by 6 bases and V by 10 bases; bases with no gene match: 9. The CDR3 DNA sequence: TGTGCCATCAAAGCGGGAGGGCCCTTCAATGAGCAGTTCTTC. It translates to CAIKAGGPFNEQFF.

The chain links TRBV29-1 to TRBJ1-2, with D tentatively TRBD1 (5 bases). V was pared by 0 bases and J by 3 bases, with 8 bases between. This CDR3 has 13 residues. Germline CDR1 is SQVTM and CDR2 is ANQGSEA. The CDR3 region has the DNA TGCAGCGTTGAAGATCCAGGGTACTATGGCTACACCTTC. Translation gives CSVEDPGYYGYTF.

The chain joins TRBV6-6 to TRBJ2-7, with TRBD1 matching over 11 bases. This CDR3 is 15 amino acids long. V was clipped by 2 bases and J by 5 bases; unmatched bases: 5. CDR1 and CDR2 (germline): MNHNY, SVGAGI (reference sequence). For the CDR3, the DNA is TGTGCCAGCAGTTACGGGACAGGGGGAGGAGACGAGCAGTACTTC. It is translated as CASSYGTGGGDEQYF.

The J gene is TRBJ1-3, the V gene TRBV6-1; D not resolved. Germline lookup yields CDR1 MNHNS and CDR2 SASEGT. This CDR3 spans 16 amino acids. Trimming shortened V by 4 bases and J by 0 bases, and 13 bases separated the two germline ends. CDR3 sequence (DNA): TGTGCCAGCAGTGCGAAGGGAATCTACTCTGGAAACACCATATATTTT. It specifies CASSAKGIYSGNTIYF.

This clone was recorded a few times. This chain links TRBV6-5 with TRBJ1-5, with D tentatively TRBD1 (6 bases). The CDR3 has 15 residues. The germline V gene encodes CDR1 MNHEY and CDR2 SVGAGI. Trimming left V 2 bases short and J 1 base short, with 9 bases between. CDR3 loop: CASSYNRASNQPQHF. The CDR3 nucleotides read TGTGCCAGCAGTTACAACAGGGCGAGCAATCAGCCCCAGCATTTT.

V gene TRBV29-1 combines with J gene TRBJ1-5; D gene uncertain. Per germline, CDR1 SQVTM and CDR2 ANQGSEA. V dropped 4 bases and J dropped 4 bases, with 11 bases sitting between them. CDR3 length: 13 residues. The CDR3 nucleotides read TGCAGCGTTGTTTTGAGTCGGAATCAGCCCCAGCATTTT. Translating it yields CSVVLSRNQPQHF.

The genes are TRBV2 and TRBJ2-1; D possibly matches TRBD1 or TRBD2 (5 bases each). The CDR3 has 15 residues. Germline V CDR1 and CDR2: SNHLY, FYNNEI. The V and J ends lost 6 bases and 2 bases respectively, with 14 bases between them. The CDR3 DNA reads TGTGCCAGCAGGGGCCCAAGGGGAGCCTACAATGAGCAGTTCTTC. Protein: CASRGPRGAYNEQFF.

V gene TRBV5-8 combines with J gene TRBJ1-5; D remains ambiguous. V lost 1 base and J lost 2, with 13 bases in between. The germline CDR1 and CDR2 sequences are SGHTS and YDEGEE. This CDR3 spans 16 amino acids. The DNA for the CDR3 is TGTGCCAGCAGCTTGCCCGCGTCCCAGGGCAATCAGCCCCAGCATTTT. As protein: CASSLPASQGNQPQHF.

V usage is TRBV7-8 and J usage is TRBJ2-7, with 9 nucleotides matching TRBD2. V lost 1 base to trimming and J lost 6 bases; unmatched junction nucleotides: 10. The CDR3 covers 16 residues. Looked up from germline, CDR1 is SGHVS and CDR2 is FQNEAQ. In DNA form, the CDR3 reads TGTGCCAGCAGCTTAGGGTGTAGCGGGAGTGGTTGCGAGCAGTACTTC. Amino acids: CASSLGCSGSGCEQYF.

The chain carries TRBV6-1 and TRBJ2-1; 7 bases are shared with TRBD2. The CDR3 totals 15 residues. Per the germline V gene, CDR1 is MNHNS and CDR2 is SASEGT. V lost 6 bases and J lost 4; bases outside the gene matches: 9. CDR3 sequence: CASRFLGEGYNEQFF. CDR3 coding DNA: TGTGCCAGCAGGTTTCTGGGGGAGGGATACAATGAGCAGTTCTTC.

The chain combines TRBV28 with TRBJ2-1, with 13 bases that match TRBD2. V dropped 5 bases and J dropped 3; count of bases not matched to a gene: 7. CDR3 length equals 17 residues. Per germline, CDR1 MDHEN and CDR2 SYDVKM. CDR3 sequence reads: CASSIIGTSGIYNEQFF. The CDR3 region has the DNA TGTGCCAGCAGTATTATTGGGACTAGCGGGATCTACAATGAGCAGTTCTTC.

This clone was seen a few times. The chain employs TRBV6-5 and TRBJ2-1, with D maybe TRBD1 (6 bases). Per the germline V gene, CDR1 is MNHEY and CDR2 is SVGAGI. Trimming cost V 7 bases and J 7 bases, with 11 bases left between them. This CDR3 is 12 amino acids long. DNA for the CDR3: TGTGCCAGCAACCCCGGGACAAATGAGCAGTTCTTC. Encoded protein: CASNPGTNEQFF.

The chain carries TRBV19 and TRBJ1-5, with no clear D. V lost 3 bases and J lost 0, with 9 bases in between. The germline V gene encodes CDR1 LNHDA and CDR2 SQIVND (reference sequence). The CDR3 length is 15 residues. The chain's CDR3 is CASSISSYSNQPQHF. The DNA for the CDR3 is TGTGCCAGTAGTATTTCGTCTTATAGCAATCAGCCCCAGCATTTT.

The CDR3 reads CATTSGMAAGELFF. CDR3 DNA: TGTGCCACGACTAGCGGGATGGCCGCCGGGGAGCTGTTTTTT. The chain has TRBV6-1 and TRBJ2-2, with TRBD2 matching over 11 bases. V was clipped by 10 bases and J by 6 bases; unmatched bases: 7. The CDR3 runs to 14 residues. Germline CDR1 MNHNS, CDR2 SASEGT.

CDR3 nucleotide sequence: TGTGCCAGCAGCTTATATGCTAGCGGGTCGTACGAGCAGTACTTC. The encoded protein is CASSLYASGSYEQYF. The rearrangement joins TRBV11-2 to TRBJ2-7, with 8 bases fitting TRBD2. The V gene's germline CDR1 is SGHAT and CDR2 FQNNGV. The CDR3 loop spans 15 amino acids. The V segment lost 2 bases and the J segment 4 bases; nucleotides outside the gene matches: 7. Full variable domain (missing parts from reference TRBV11-2 and TRBJ2-7): EAGVAQSPRYKIIEKRQSVAFWCNPISGHATLYWYQQILGQGPKLLIQFQNNGVVDDSQLPKDRFSAERLKGVDSTLKIQPAKLEDSAVYLCASSLYASGSYEQYFGPGTRLTVT.

V usage is TRBV20-1 and J usage is TRBJ1-2; D unresolved. Trimming cost V 3 bases and J 2 bases, with 4 bases left between them. The CDR3 consists of 11 residues. Germline values: CDR1 DFQATT, CDR2 SNEGSKA (reference sequence). CDR3 sequence reads: CSARLNYGYTF. CDR3 bases: TGCAGTGCTAGGCTCAACTATGGCTACACCTTC.

This chain links TRBV6-5 with TRBJ2-2; D unresolved. The CDR3 is 13 amino acids. Germline V CDR1 and CDR2: MNHEY, SVGAGI. V was pared by 10 bases and J by 9 bases, with 18 bases between. The CDR3 region is CATAGPPDWELFF. DNA of the CDR3: TGTGCCACCGCCGGGCCCCCAGACTGGGAGCTGTTTTTT.

The gene calls are TRBV10-2 and TRBJ2-7; D might be TRBD2 (7 bases). There are 11 residues in the CDR3. The V gene lost 8 bases and the J gene lost 6 bases, with 11 bases spanning the gap. The germline CDR1 and CDR2 sequences are WSHSY and SAAADI. CDR3 protein: CASGGGREQYF. The CDR3 nucleotides read TGCGCCAGCGGGGGGGGCCGCGAGCAGTACTTC.

This CDR3 reads CASSVVPEGLYEQFF. The CDR3 nucleotides are TGTGCCAGCAGCGTAGTCCCGGAGGGGTTGTATGAGCAGTTCTTC. This chain joins TRBV9 and TRBJ2-1, with D possibly TRBD2 on 6 matching bases. Germline V CDR1 and CDR2: SGDLS, YYNGEE. The CDR3 is made up of 15 amino acids. Trimming removed 0 bases from V and 8 bases from J, with 15 bases in between.

The chain links TRBV19 to TRBJ2-1; D gene unclear. V gave up 1 base and J gave up 8 bases, with 6 bases separating them. Germline CDR1 LNHDA, CDR2 SQIVND (reference sequence). The CDR3 length is 12 residues. DNA for the CDR3: TGTGCCAGTAGTATAGGGATACATGAGCAGTTCTTC. This gives the protein CASSIGIHEQFF.

The V gene is TRBV4-1, the J gene TRBJ2-5; unclear D gene. V was clipped by 6 bases and J by 5 bases, with 13 bases between them. CDR3 length: 13 residues. CDR1 is MGHRA and CDR2 is YSYEKL in the germline V gene. This CDR3 is CASSRQVSETQYF. The CDR3 DNA reads as TGCGCCAGCAGTCGCCAGGTCAGTGAGACCCAGTACTTC.

The V and J genes are TRBV6-1 and TRBJ1-1; D unresolved. V gave up 3 bases and J gave up 10 bases, with 3 bases separating them. The V gene's germline CDR1 is MNHNS and CDR2 SASEGT. The CDR3 is 9 amino acids. The CDR3 loop is CASSDRAFF. In nucleotides, the CDR3 is TGTGCCAGCAGTGATAGAGCTTTCTTT.

The CDR3: CASSLGRSETQYF. The CDR3 DNA is TGTGCCAGCAGTCTCGGACGGTCAGAGACCCAGTACTTC. The rearrangement joins TRBV27 to TRBJ2-5; no firm D call. CDR1 is MNHEY, CDR2 SMNVEV, per germline (reference sequence). This CDR3 is built from 13 residues. Trimming shortened V by 5 bases and J by 4 bases, and 11 bases separated the two germline ends.

This chain connects TRBV6-1 to TRBJ1-6, with D perhaps TRBD1 (6 bases). The CDR3 has 18 residues. Germline-derived CDR1 and CDR2 are MNHNS and SASEGT. V was clipped by 2 bases and J by 0 bases, with 14 bases between them. The CDR3 region has the DNA TGTGCCAGCAGTGAATTTAGGGGGTGGGGCTCCTATAATTCACCCCTCCACTTT. This codes for CASSEFRGWGSYNSPLHF.

Judged by abundance, this clone is medium-sized (0.01 to 0.1%). V usage is TRBV6-4 and J usage is TRBJ2-7; possible D gene TRBD2, 6 bases. CDR3 length: 13 amino acids. Germline CDR1 and CDR2: MRHNA and SNTAGT. V lost 5 bases and J 7 bases, leaving 15 bases between the germline ends. The CDR3 is CASSTTSAGEQYF. The CDR3 nucleotides read TGTGCCAGCAGTACCACTAGTGCGGGGGAGCAGTACTTC.

This clone is a singleton in its sample. This chain uses TRBV27 with TRBJ2-7; maybe TRBD2 (5 bases). Trimming stripped 9 bases from V and 0 bases from J, with 12 bases between. The CDR3 has 13 amino acids. Looked up from germline, CDR1 is MNHEY and CDR2 is SMNVEV (reference sequence). In DNA form, the CDR3 reads TGTGCCAGTTCGAGCGGCAACTCCTACGAGCAGTACTTC. Translated, it gives CASSSGNSYEQYF.